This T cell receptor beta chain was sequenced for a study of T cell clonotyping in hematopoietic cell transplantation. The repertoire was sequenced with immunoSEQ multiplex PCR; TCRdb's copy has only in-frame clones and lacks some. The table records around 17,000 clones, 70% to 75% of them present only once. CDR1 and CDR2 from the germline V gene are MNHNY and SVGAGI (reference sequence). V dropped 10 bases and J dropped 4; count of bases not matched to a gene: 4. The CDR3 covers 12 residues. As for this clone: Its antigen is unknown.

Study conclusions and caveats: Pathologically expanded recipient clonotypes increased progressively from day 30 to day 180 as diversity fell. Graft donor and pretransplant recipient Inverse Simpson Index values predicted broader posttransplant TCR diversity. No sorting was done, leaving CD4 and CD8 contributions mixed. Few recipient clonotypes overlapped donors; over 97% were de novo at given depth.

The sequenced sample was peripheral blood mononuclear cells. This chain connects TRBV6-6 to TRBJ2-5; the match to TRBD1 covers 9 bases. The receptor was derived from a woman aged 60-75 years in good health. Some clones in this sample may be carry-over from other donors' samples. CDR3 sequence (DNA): TGTGCCATCGACAGGGGGGGAGAGACCCAGTACTTC. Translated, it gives CAIDRGGETQYF.